Detailed here is one T cell receptor beta chain. Original processing notes: Estimates of nucleated cell counts were drawn from the amplification of reference gene primers. Profiled with immunoSEQ multiplex PCR; TCRdb holds only in-frame clones, not every one. V, J and clone size are taken as reported in that table, and D and trimming were inferred from the DNA itself. The sample has more than 200,000 clones, about 82% seen once. CDR3 size: 17 residues. V was clipped by 4 bases and J by 11 bases; unmatched bases: 16. Germline values: CDR1 LGHDT, CDR2 YNNKEL (reference sequence). The data stem from a study of blood T cell repertoires in COVID-19. Across the study: Collection of acute and convalescent COVID-19 samples took place in the United States, Italy and Spain. In each case, the material was cDNA or gDNA derived from T cells, B-cell-depleted T cells, or PBMCs.

The chain carries TRBV3-1 (or the pseudogene TRBV3-2) and TRBJ2-4; 11 nucleotides align to TRBD2. The sample comprised peripheral blood. The source is a woman aged 80 or over with acute or convalescent COVID-19. CDR3 amino acids: CASSPGLAGNSRRVQYF. DNA of the CDR3: TGTGCCAGCAGCCCTGGACTAGCGGGTAACTCTCGTAGGGTTCAGTACTTC.